The rows below give T cell receptor beta chains drawn from one sample of a study of blood T cells in healthy people across ages. TCRdb recomputed calls from the 5' RACE reads with MiXCR, one row per CDR3 protein. Of 1.8 million or so distinct CDR3 sequences in the sample, around 40% were seen once. Sequencing was done on a sample of blood. All receptors derive from a human donor in good health. Both conserved end residues are part of each CDR3. The D gene is left open where the match is weak. Where a row states a size, it is once, few, many or the class of an expanded clone; other rows omit it.

J gene | V gene | D gene | clone size | CDR3 DNA | CDR3 protein
TRBJ1-2 | TRBV6-5 | TRBD1 | many | TGTGCCAGCAGTTACTCGGACAGGGCCTATGGCTACACCTTC | CASSYSDRAYGYTF
TRBJ2-5 | TRBV20-1 | TRBD2 | NA | TGCAGTGCTAGAGACCTACTAGCGGGGCAAGAGACCCAGTACTTC | CSARDLLAGQETQYF
TRBJ2-5 | TRBV6-2/TRBV6-3 | NA | few | TGTGCCAGCAGTTCGACTCCCAGGGCAGAGACCCAGTACTTC | CASSSTPRAETQYF
TRBJ2-7 | TRBV5-1 | NA | NA | TGCGCCAGCAGTTTCTCCGGGACATCTCGCGAGCAGTACTTC | CASSFSGTSREQYF
TRBJ2-7 | TRBV29-1 | TRBD1 | few | TGCAGCGTTTCACACACAGGGGAATACGAGCAGTACTTC | CSVSHTGEYEQYF
TRBJ1-5 | TRBV7-2 | NA | few | TGTGCCAGCAGCTTAGCGGCAGGTAACAATCAGCCCCAGCATTTT | CASSLAAGNNQPQHF
TRBJ2-5 | TRBV20-1 | NA | few | TGCAGTGCTAGCGGACAGACTAAAGAGACCCAGTACTTC | CSASGQTKETQYF
TRBJ2-3 | TRBV29-1 | TRBD1 | NA | TGCAGCGTTGCCCCGGGACAGGCCACAGATACGCAGTATTTT | CSVAPGQATDTQYF
TRBJ2-1 | TRBV6-2/TRBV6-3 | NA | few | TGTGCCAGCGAACGGGACCGCAGGTACAATGAGCAGTTCTTC | CASERDRRYNEQFF
TRBJ2-7 | TRBV7-6 | NA | NA | TGTGCCAGCAGCTTAGGTGGATATCAGTCCTCCGAGCAGTACTTC | CASSLGGYQSSEQYF
TRBJ2-6 | TRBV5-1 | NA | NA | TGTGCCTCAAGGCTACTATACGGGGCCAACGTCCTGACTTTC | CASRLLYGANVLTF
TRBJ2-1 | TRBV2 | TRBD2 | NA | TGTGCCACCATATCGAAAGGACTAGCGGGGGGGCGGGGTGAGCAGTTCTTC | CATISKGLAGGRGEQFF
TRBJ2-3 | TRBV5-1 | TRBD1 | many | TGCGCCAGCAGCTTGGCGGACAGGAGCACAGATACGCAGTATTTT | CASSLADRSTDTQYF
TRBJ2-7 | TRBV24-1 | NA | many | TGTGCCATCGCGGCGACAGGATCCTACGAGCAGTACTTC | CAIAATGSYEQYF
TRBJ1-4 | TRBV12-3/TRBV12-4 | NA | NA | TGTGCCAGCATATACGAACCAACTAATGAAAAACTGTTTTTT | CASIYEPTNEKLFF
TRBJ2-3 | TRBV20-1 | NA | few | TGCAGTGGGCCACCAACTAGCACAGATACGCAGTATTTT | CSGPPTSTDTQYF
TRBJ2-1 | TRBV7-2 | NA | once | TGTGCCAGCAGCCAGGGAGCGGCCACCAATGAGCAGTTCTTC | CASSQGAATNEQFF
TRBJ2-7 | TRBV5-5 | NA | few | TGTGCCAGCAGCTTGGAAAGAGTCTACGAGCAGTACTTC | CASSLERVYEQYF
TRBJ2-7 | TRBV6-5 | NA | NA | TGTGCCAGCAGTCCTAAAGCCGGGACTTCGTACTTC | CASSPKAGTSYF
TRBJ2-7 | TRBV7-2 | NA | few | TGTGCCAGCAGCTTAGAGCACGCGATGTACGAGCAGTACTTC | CASSLEHAMYEQYF
TRBJ2-1 | TRBV5-1 | NA | NA | TGCGCCAGCAGCCTACACCTCGCCGGGCATGAGCAGTTCTTC | CASSLHLAGHEQFF
TRBJ2-1 | TRBV20-1 | NA | few | TGCAGTCCCTTGGGGGGACTCGCCTCCTACAATGAGCAGTTCTTC | CSPLGGLASYNEQFF
TRBJ2-2 | TRBV6-6 | NA | NA | TGTGCCAGCAGGCCTCGCGGGCGGGGCTTCACCGGGGAGCTGTTTTTT | CASRPRGRGFTGELFF